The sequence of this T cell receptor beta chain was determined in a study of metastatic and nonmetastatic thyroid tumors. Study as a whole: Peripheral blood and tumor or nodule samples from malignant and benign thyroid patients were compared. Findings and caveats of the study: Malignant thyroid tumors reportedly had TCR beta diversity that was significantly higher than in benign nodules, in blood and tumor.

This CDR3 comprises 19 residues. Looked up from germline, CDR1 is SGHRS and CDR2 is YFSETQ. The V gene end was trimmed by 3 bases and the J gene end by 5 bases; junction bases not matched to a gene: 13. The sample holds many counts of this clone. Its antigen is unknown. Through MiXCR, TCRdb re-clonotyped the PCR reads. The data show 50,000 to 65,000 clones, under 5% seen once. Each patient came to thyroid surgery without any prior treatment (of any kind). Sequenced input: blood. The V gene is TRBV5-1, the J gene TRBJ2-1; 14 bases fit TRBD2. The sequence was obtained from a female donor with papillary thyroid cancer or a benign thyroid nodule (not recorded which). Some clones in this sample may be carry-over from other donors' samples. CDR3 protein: CASSSNGLAGGKGHNEQFF. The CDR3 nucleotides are TGCGCCAGCAGCTCGAATGGACTAGCGGGAGGTAAGGGGCACAATGAGCAGTTCTTC.